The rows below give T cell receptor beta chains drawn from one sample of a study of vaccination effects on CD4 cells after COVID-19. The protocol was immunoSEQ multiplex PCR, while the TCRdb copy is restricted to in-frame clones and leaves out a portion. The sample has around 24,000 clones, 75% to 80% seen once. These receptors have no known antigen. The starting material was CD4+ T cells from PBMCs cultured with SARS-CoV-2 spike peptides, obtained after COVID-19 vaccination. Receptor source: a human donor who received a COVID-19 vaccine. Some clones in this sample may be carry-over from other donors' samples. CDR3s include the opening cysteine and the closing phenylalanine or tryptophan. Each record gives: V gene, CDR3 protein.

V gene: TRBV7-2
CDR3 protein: CASSPHSGLTEAFF

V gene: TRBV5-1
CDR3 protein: CASSLVPGDEKLFF

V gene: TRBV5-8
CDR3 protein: CASSFSGTNTEAFF

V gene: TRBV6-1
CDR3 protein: CASSANRQGDNYGYTF

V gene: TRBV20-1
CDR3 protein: CSAGDSGGAQTQYF

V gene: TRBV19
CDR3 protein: CASSMGVGQPQHF

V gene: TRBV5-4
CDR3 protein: CASSLAGGQLEKLFF

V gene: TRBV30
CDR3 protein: CAWKGTGVYGYTF

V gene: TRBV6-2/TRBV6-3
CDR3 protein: CASSADRVTYNEQFF

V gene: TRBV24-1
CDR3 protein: CAAGDRVDTQYF

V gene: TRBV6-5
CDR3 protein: CASSTLNRDRPEAFF

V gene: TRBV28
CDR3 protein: CASRLLQGSTEAFF

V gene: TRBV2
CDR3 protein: CASSEGWGRDYGYTF

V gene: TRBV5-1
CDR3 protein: CASSITQDGYTF

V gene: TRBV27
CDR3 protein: CASSNSLAGAQYF

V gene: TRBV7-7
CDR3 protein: CASSLPSDTQYF

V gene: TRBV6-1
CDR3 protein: CASSEGMGPGNTIYF

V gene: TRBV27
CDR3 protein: CASRGRDRGPRKLFF

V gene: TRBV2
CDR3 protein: CASRRDRLNTGELFF

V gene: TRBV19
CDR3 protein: CASSNYGYTF

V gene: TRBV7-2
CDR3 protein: CASSATVGPQHF

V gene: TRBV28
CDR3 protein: CASSFRASGDYNEQFF

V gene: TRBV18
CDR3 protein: CASSPPSTIFSNTEAFF

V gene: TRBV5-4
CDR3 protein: CASSLDRTNTGELFF

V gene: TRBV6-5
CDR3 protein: CASTQPGATDTQYF

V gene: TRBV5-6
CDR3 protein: CASSLYTNEKLFF

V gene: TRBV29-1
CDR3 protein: CSAHPTGGAYGYTF

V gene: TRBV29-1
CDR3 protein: CSVMTGAEEKLFF

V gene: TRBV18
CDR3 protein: CASSPWQGQETQYF

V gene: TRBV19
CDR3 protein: CASSKINYNEQFF

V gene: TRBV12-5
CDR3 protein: CASGLVKDGQGWTFSNQPQHF